Presented here are 9 T cell receptor beta chains from one specimen sequenced in a study of T-cell reconstitution after alpha-beta-depleted transplantation in children. Construction of the TCRbeta library involved unique molecular identifiers. Each CDR3 protein is one row after TCRdb ran MiXCR on the PCR reads. The table lists 610,000 or so distinct CDR3 sequences, 25% to 30% of them singletons. The specimen comprised PBMCs, sampled before TCRalphabeta/CD19-depleted stem cell transplant. These receptors came from a boy under two years old with Wiskott-Aldrich syndrome, due to receive a stem cell transplant.

The chain couples TRBV28 to TRBJ2-7; 9 bases line up with TRBD2. The trim removed 3 bases at V and 5 bases at J, leaving 2 bases unmatched. Looked up from germline, CDR1 is MDHEN and CDR2 is SYDVKM. This CDR3 has 13 amino acids. The CDR3 reads CASSFRLADEQYF. The CDR3 DNA reads TGTGCCAGCAGTTTTAGACTAGCGGACGAGCAGTACTTC.

This clonotype was seen a few times. V is TRBV5-1 and J is TRBJ2-1, with 10 nucleotides matching TRBD2. The CDR3 sequence is 17 residues long. V gave up 0 bases and J gave up 8 bases; unmatched junction bases: 11. The germline V gene encodes CDR1 SGHRS and CDR2 YFSETQ. The CDR3 here is CASSLAYFSGRQDEQFF. The CDR3 DNA reads TGCGCCAGCAGCTTGGCTTACTTTAGCGGGAGGCAGGATGAGCAGTTCTTC.

The sample holds a few counts of this clonotype. This chain connects TRBV24-1 to TRBJ2-1; 7 bases map to TRBD1. The CDR3 contains 15 residues. V lost 3 bases to trimming and J lost 4 bases; unmatched junction nucleotides: 5. Germline V gene lookup returns CDR1 KGHDR and CDR2 SFDVKD. CDR3 residues: CATSDLDRAYNEQFF. The CDR3 DNA follows: TGTGCCACCAGTGATCTTGACAGGGCTTACAATGAGCAGTTCTTC.

This clonotype came up a few times. The genes are TRBV4-1 and TRBJ1-6, with unresolved D. Germline V gene sequence: CDR1 MGHRA, CDR2 YSYEKL. The CDR3 contains 16 residues. V was pared by 3 bases and J by 4 bases, with 13 bases between. CDR3 nucleotide sequence: TGCGCCAGCAGCCACCCCGTGATGAGTTATAATTCACCCCTCCACTTT. Its translation is CASSHPVMSYNSPLHF.

The gene calls are TRBV28 and TRBJ2-4, with 10 bases that match TRBD1. V trimming: 6 bases; J trimming: 8 bases; junction bases outside the gene matches: 4. Germline CDR1 MDHEN, CDR2 SYDVKM. This CDR3 is built from 13 residues. This chain's CDR3 is CASSRTGGYIQYF. The CDR3 DNA reads as TGTGCCAGCAGCCGGACAGGGGGGTACATTCAGTACTTC.

The V gene is TRBV7-8, the J gene TRBJ2-7; 9 nucleotides agree with TRBD2. Germline lookup yields CDR1 SGHVS and CDR2 FQNEAQ. Losses at the gene ends were 1 base for V and 2 bases for J; bases not matched to a gene: 3. CDR3 length equals 15 residues. The CDR3 protein is CASSLGIAGAYEQYF. The CDR3 DNA sequence: TGTGCCAGCAGCTTAGGAATAGCGGGAGCCTACGAGCAGTACTTC.

The V gene is TRBV3-1, the J gene TRBJ2-2; 7 bases are shared with TRBD1. The ends lost 4 bases at V and 3 bases at J; junction bases unmatched: 8. Germline V lookup: CDR1 LGHDT, CDR2 YNNKEL (reference sequence). This CDR3 comprises 16 residues. The chain's CDR3 is CASSRNRGFYTGELFF. DNA for the CDR3: TGTGCCAGCAGCCGAAACAGGGGTTTTTACACCGGGGAGCTGTTTTTT.

This clonotype was seen many times. The genes are TRBV5-1 and TRBJ2-1; D gene ambiguous. This CDR3 is built from 14 residues. V was trimmed by 0 bases and J by 6 bases, leaving 10 bases between them. Looked up from germline, CDR1 is SGHRS and CDR2 is YFSETQ. The CDR3 spells CASSLALALNEQFF. For the CDR3, the DNA is TGCGCCAGCAGCTTGGCCTTAGCCCTCAATGAGCAGTTCTTC.

This clonotype came up a few times. This rearrangement joins TRBV24-1 to TRBJ2-4; tentative D call: TRBD1 (6 bases). Trimming stripped 4 bases from V and 9 bases from J, with 6 bases between. This CDR3 has 11 residues. The germline V gene has CDR1 KGHDR and CDR2 SFDVKD. CDR3 sequence: CATSEGGIQYF. The CDR3 DNA is TGTGCCACCAGTGAAGGGGGCATTCAGTACTTC.